The 23 T cell receptor beta chains given below trace back to one sample, sequenced in a study of blood T cell repertoires in COVID-19 (dated by TCRdb to the early 2020s). Libraries were prepared through the immunoSEQ multiplex PCR assay. TCRdb provides this immuneACCESS table in a form limited to in-frame rearrangements. Some clones are lacking; in checked studies, under half of them reflect an unresolved V gene, and why the rest are absent is not known. This sample gives roughly 300,000 clones in total; 86% of them show up just once. The top ten clones comprise 8% to 13% of the sample. The sample consisted of PBMCs or T cells enriched from blood (not recorded which). Receptor source: a young woman who had recovered from COVID-19.

This sequence joins TRBV2 and TRBJ1-1; maybe TRBD1 (5 bases). The CDR3 totals 15 residues. The germline V gene has CDR1 SNHLY and CDR2 FYNNEI. V was cut by 5 bases and J by 1 base, with 14 bases left in between. DNA of the CDR3: TGTGCCAGCAGTCCTCTGGGGCGGTCGAACACTGAAGCTTTCTTT. Translation: CASSPLGRSNTEAFF.

The chain joins TRBV7-9 to TRBJ1-2; D is unresolved. V lost 1 base, J lost 7 bases, and 4 bases lay in between. This CDR3 has 11 amino acids. Germline CDR1 reads SEHNR; CDR2 reads FQNEAQ (reference sequence). Written as DNA, the CDR3 is TGTGCCAGCAGCTTAGAGCCTGGCTACACCTTC. Its translation: CASSLEPGYTF. Together with reference TRBV7-9 and TRBJ1-2, the CDR3 gives the full variable domain: DTGVSQNPRHKITKRGQNVTFRCDPISEHNRLYWYRQTLGQGPEFLTYFQNEAQLEKSRLLSDRFSAERPKGSFSTLEIQRTEQGDSAMYLCASSLEPGYTFGSGTRLTVV.

V and J are TRBV19 and TRBJ2-7, with 10 nucleotides matching TRBD2. The ends lost 5 bases at V and 6 bases at J; junction bases unmatched: 7. CDR1 is LNHDA and CDR2 is SQIVND in the germline V gene (reference sequence). The CDR3 runs 14 residues. This CDR3 is CASSPSGGFFEQYF. DNA for the CDR3: TGTGCCAGTAGTCCTAGCGGGGGCTTTTTCGAGCAGTACTTC.

The chain combines TRBV7-2 with TRBJ1-1; a weak D match, TRBD1 (5 bases). Germline V gene sequence: CDR1 SGHTA, CDR2 FQGNSA. The CDR3 contains 14 residues. Trimming took off 2 bases at V and 5 bases at J, with 12 bases between the two ends. The CDR3 loop reads CASSLRQFGTEAFF. Here the CDR3 DNA reads TGTGCCAGCAGCTTACGACAGTTTGGGACTGAAGCTTTCTTT. The whole variable domain, remainder taken from reference TRBV7-2 and TRBJ1-1, is GAGVSQSPSNKVTEKGKDVELRCDPISGHTALYWYRQSLGQGLEFLIYFQGNSAPDKSGLPSDRFSAERTGGSVSTLTIQRTQQEDSAVYLCASSLRQFGTEAFFGQGTRLTVV.

The gene calls are TRBV30 and TRBJ1-2; possible D gene TRBD1, 5 bases. The CDR3 sequence is 13 residues long. With 0 bases removed from V and 4 bases from J, the gap between germline ends came to 9 bases. Per the germline V gene, CDR1 is GTSNPN and CDR2 is SVGIG (reference sequence). Here the CDR3 DNA reads TGTGCCTGGAGTGTGCAGGGTAGCTATGGCTACACCTTC. Translated: CAWSVQGSYGYTF.

This chain uses TRBV7-6 with TRBJ2-5; a weak D match, TRBD2 (7 bases). Deletions cut 1 base from V and 4 bases from J, with 10 bases between. The CDR3 runs 14 residues. From germline, CDR1 is SGHVS and CDR2 FNYEAQ. The CDR3 DNA sequence: TGTGCCAGCAGCTTAGGGGGAGGGGGAGAGACCCAGTACTTC. Translation gives CASSLGGGGETQYF.

The chain carries TRBV30 and TRBJ2-3; 10 bases map to TRBD2. With 2 bases clipped from V and 1 base from J, the junction kept 0 bases outside the gene matches. The CDR3 covers 14 residues. Germline CDR1 GTSNPN, CDR2 SVGIG (reference sequence). In DNA, the CDR3 is TGTGCCTGGAGTCTAGCGGGGGGCACAGATACGCAGTATTTT. It codes for CAWSLAGGTDTQYF.

The chain uses TRBV28 and TRBJ1-2; 8 bases agree with TRBD1. V shed 0 bases, J shed 7 bases, and the junction held 7 bases outside the gene matches. The CDR3 consists of 15 residues. The germline CDR1 and CDR2 sequences are MDHEN and SYDVKM. This chain's CDR3 is CASSLWQGAFGGYTF. The CDR3 region has the DNA TGTGCCAGCAGTTTATGGCAGGGGGCGTTTGGTGGCTACACCTTC.

This chain uses TRBV6-1 with TRBJ2-5, with D perhaps matching TRBD1 (6 bases). V lost 0 bases, J lost 3 bases, and 11 bases lay in between. Germline V gives CDR1 MNHNS, CDR2 SASEGT. This CDR3 region has 15 residues. CDR3: CASSEARGGKETQYF. The CDR3 DNA sequence: TGTGCCAGCAGTGAAGCCAGGGGTGGAAAAGAGACCCAGTACTTC.

This chain connects TRBV11-2 to TRBJ1-5; D unclear. From germline, CDR1 is SGHAT and CDR2 FQNNGV. CDR3 length: 14 residues. Trimming pared 0 bases from V and 5 bases from J, leaving 8 bases between. This CDR3 is CASSLDRFYQPQHF. Written as DNA, the CDR3 is TGTGCCAGCAGCTTAGACAGGTTCTATCAGCCCCAGCATTTT.

The chain uses TRBV5-1 and TRBJ1-2; no definite D call. Per the germline V gene, CDR1 is SGHRS and CDR2 is YFSETQ. V was clipped by 3 bases and J by 1 base, with 4 bases between them. This CDR3 comprises 12 residues. As DNA, the CDR3 is TGCGCCAGCAGCTGGAGTAACTATGGCTACACCTTC. Its translation is CASSWSNYGYTF.

This chain uses TRBV29-1 with TRBJ1-3; D is perhaps TRBD1 (6 bases). V dropped 6 bases and J dropped 8 bases, with 14 bases sitting between them. Per the germline V gene, CDR1 is SQVTM and CDR2 is ANQGSEA. The CDR3 extends over 12 amino acids. CDR3 loop: CSVLGGADTIYF. For the CDR3, the DNA is TGCAGCGTCCTTGGGGGGGCAGACACCATATATTTT.

The J gene is TRBJ1-1, the V gene TRBV7-3; 8 bases are shared with TRBD1. Germline assignment: CDR1 SGHTA and CDR2 FQGTGA. This CDR3 region has 14 residues. V shed 0 bases and J 3 bases; nucleotides not matched to a gene: 0. Here the CDR3 DNA reads TGTGCCAGCAGCTTAACGGGACAGGACACTGAAGCTTTCTTT. Protein sequence: CASSLTGQDTEAFF.

The chain uses TRBV5-6 and TRBJ1-1; a possible D gene is TRBD1 (5 bases). The V end lost 1 base, the J end lost 6 bases, and 10 bases lay between the germline ends. Germline loops: CDR1 SGHDT, CDR2 YYEEEE. The CDR3 loop spans 13 amino acids. In DNA, the CDR3 is TGTGCCAGCAGCTTGCCAGGGTCGGCTGAAGCTTTCTTT. This gives the protein CASSLPGSAEAFF.

The V and J genes are TRBV4-2 and TRBJ1-2, with D unclear. The CDR3 contains 13 residues. CDR1 is LGHNA, CDR2 YNFKEQ, per germline. V gave up 3 bases and J gave up 2 bases, with 7 bases separating them. As DNA, the CDR3 is TGTGCCAGCAGCCAGGGAGAGAACTATGGCTACACCTTC. Its protein product is CASSQGENYGYTF.

The gene calls are TRBV27 and TRBJ1-5; the D gene is possibly TRBD1 (6 bases). CDR1 is MNHEY, CDR2 SMNVEV, per germline (reference sequence). Trimming cost V 2 bases and J 5 bases, with 7 bases left between them. CDR3 length: 13 amino acids. The CDR3 is CASSLNRDQPQHF. The CDR3 DNA follows: TGTGCCAGCAGTTTAAACAGGGATCAGCCCCAGCATTTT.

The V and J genes are TRBV10-2 and TRBJ2-1, with D possibly TRBD2 on 5 matching bases. V was trimmed by 4 bases and J by 7 bases, leaving 11 bases between them. This CDR3 spans 13 amino acids. Germline loops: CDR1 WSHSY, CDR2 SAAADI. CDR3 nucleotides: TGCGCCAGCAGTGTACCGGGCGGGAATGAGCAGTTCTTC. Amino acid sequence: CASSVPGGNEQFF.

With respect to this clone: Other nucleotide sequences in the sample specify the same CDR3. The CDR3 DNA sequence: TGTGCCAGTAGTATCCGGGGAAACTATGGCTACACCTTC. Residues: CASSIRGNYGYTF. V gene TRBV19 combines with J gene TRBJ1-2; D not resolved. Trimming stripped 3 bases from V and 2 bases from J, with 7 bases between. CDR3 size: 13 residues. Looked up from germline, CDR1 is LNHDA and CDR2 is SQIVND (reference sequence). Combining the CDR3 with reference TRBV19 and TRBJ1-2 gives the whole variable domain DGGITQSPKYLFRKEGQNVTLSCEQNLNHDAMYWYRQDPGQGLRLIYYSQIVNDFQKGDIAEGYSVSREKKESFPLTVTSAQKNPTAFYLCASSIRGNYGYTFGSGTRLTVV.

The chain couples TRBV2 to TRBJ1-1; D is possibly TRBD1 (5 bases). Germline loops: CDR1 SNHLY, CDR2 FYNNEI. The V and J ends lost 5 bases and 3 bases respectively, with 10 bases between them. CDR3 length equals 13 residues. The CDR3 sequence: CASSFRQHTEAFF. CDR3 DNA sequence: TGTGCCAGCAGTTTTAGACAGCACACTGAAGCTTTCTTT.

V is TRBV19 and J is TRBJ2-7; 9 bases align to TRBD1. The trim removed 5 bases at V and 0 bases at J, leaving 5 bases unmatched. The CDR3 consists of 15 residues. The germline V gene has CDR1 LNHDA and CDR2 SQIVND (reference sequence). The CDR3 DNA sequence: TGTGCCAGTAGTTTCGGACAGGGGAACTCCTACGAGCAGTACTTC. The encoded protein is CASSFGQGNSYEQYF.

V is TRBV19 and J is TRBJ2-3; 11 bases match TRBD2. Germline V CDR1 and CDR2: LNHDA, SQIVND (reference sequence). Losses at the gene ends were 7 bases for V and 2 bases for J; bases not matched to a gene: 5. This CDR3 has 15 residues. CDR3 region: CASTASGGYTDTQYF. DNA for the CDR3: TGTGCCAGTACGGCTAGCGGGGGGTACACAGATACGCAGTATTTT.

The chain has TRBV7-9 and TRBJ1-5; weak D call: TRBD1 (6 bases). V gave up 5 bases and J gave up 1 base, with 9 bases separating them. There are 14 residues in the CDR3. Per germline, CDR1 SEHNR and CDR2 FQNEAQ (reference sequence). The CDR3 spells CASSPTGSNQPQHF. The CDR3 coding sequence is TGTGCCAGCAGCCCGACAGGAAGCAATCAGCCCCAGCATTTT.

This rearrangement joins TRBV6-5 to TRBJ2-7, with D perhaps TRBD1 (5 bases). Trimming removed 7 bases from V and 2 bases from J, with 12 bases in between. CDR1 and CDR2 from the germline V gene are MNHEY and SVGAGI. The CDR3 has 13 residues. The CDR3 bases are TGTGCCAGCAACCTAGGGGCAACCTACGAGCAGTACTTC. Translating gives CASNLGATYEQYF.